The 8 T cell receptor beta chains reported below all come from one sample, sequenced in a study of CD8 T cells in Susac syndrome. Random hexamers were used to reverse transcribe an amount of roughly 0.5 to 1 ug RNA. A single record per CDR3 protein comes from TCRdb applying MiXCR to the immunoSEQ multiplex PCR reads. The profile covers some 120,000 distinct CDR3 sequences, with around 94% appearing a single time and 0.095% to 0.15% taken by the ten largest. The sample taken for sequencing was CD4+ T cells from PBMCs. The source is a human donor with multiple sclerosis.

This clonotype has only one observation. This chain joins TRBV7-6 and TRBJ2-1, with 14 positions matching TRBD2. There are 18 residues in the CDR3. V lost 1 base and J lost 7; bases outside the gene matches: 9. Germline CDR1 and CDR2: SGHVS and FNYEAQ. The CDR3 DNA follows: TGTGCCAGCAGCTTAGTTTTGGGGACTAGCGGGAGTTTAAATGAGCAGTTCTTC. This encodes CASSLVLGTSGSLNEQFF.

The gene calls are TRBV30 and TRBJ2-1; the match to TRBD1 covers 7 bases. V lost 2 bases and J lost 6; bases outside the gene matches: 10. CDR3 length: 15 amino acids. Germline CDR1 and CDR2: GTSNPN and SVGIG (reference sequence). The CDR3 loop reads CAWSPVGKGANEQFF. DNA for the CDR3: TGTGCCTGGAGTCCGGTAGGGAAGGGGGCCAATGAGCAGTTCTTC.

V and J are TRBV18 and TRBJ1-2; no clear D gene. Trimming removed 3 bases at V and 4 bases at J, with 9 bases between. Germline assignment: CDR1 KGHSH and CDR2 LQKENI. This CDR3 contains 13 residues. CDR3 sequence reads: CASSPKGGYGYTF. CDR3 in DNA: TGTGCCAGCTCACCCAAGGGTGGCTATGGCTACACCTTC.

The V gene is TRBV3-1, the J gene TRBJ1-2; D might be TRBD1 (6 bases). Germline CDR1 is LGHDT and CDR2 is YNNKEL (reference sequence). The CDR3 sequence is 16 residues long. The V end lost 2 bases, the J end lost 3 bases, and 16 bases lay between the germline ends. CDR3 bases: TGTGCCAGCAGCCAAAGTGACGGTGGGGGCGACTATGGCTACACCTTC. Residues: CASSQSDGGGDYGYTF.

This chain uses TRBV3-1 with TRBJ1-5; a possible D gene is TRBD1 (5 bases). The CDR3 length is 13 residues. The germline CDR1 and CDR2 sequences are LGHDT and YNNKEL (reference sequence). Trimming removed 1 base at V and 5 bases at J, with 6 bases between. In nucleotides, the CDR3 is TGTGCCAGCAGCCAAGCAGGGCATCAGCCCCAGCATTTT. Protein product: CASSQAGHQPQHF.

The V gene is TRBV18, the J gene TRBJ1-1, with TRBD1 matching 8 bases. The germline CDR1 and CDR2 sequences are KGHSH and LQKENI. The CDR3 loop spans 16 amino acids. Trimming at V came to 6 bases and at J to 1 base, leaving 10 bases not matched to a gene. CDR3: CASSIGQGRTNTEAFF. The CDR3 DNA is TGTGCCAGCTCCATTGGACAGGGTAGGACGAACACTGAAGCTTTCTTT. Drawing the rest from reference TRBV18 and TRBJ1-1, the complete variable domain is NAGVMQNPRHLVRRRGQEARLRCSPMKGHSHVYWYRQLPEEGLKFMVYLQKENIIDESGMPKERFSAEFPKEGPSILRIQQVVRGDSAAYFCASSIGQGRTNTEAFFGQGTRLTVV.

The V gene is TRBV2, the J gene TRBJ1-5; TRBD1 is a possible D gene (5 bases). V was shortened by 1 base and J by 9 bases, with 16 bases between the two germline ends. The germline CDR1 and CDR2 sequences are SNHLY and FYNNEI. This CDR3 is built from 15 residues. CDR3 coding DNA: TGTGCCAGCAGTGAAGGTGGGGCAGGAGTTAGGCCCCAGCATTTT. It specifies CASSEGGAGVRPQHF.

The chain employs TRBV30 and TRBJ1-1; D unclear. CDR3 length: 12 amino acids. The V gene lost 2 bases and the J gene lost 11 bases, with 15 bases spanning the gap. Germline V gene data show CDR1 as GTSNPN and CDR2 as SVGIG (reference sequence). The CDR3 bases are TGTGCCTGGAGTCCATCGCCCGGGGTTGCTTTCTTT. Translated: CAWSPSPGVAFF.